These 17 T cell receptor beta chains originate from one sample sequenced in a study of OX40 agonist ivuxolimab in advanced cancers. TCRdb's table, derived via immunoSEQ multiplex PCR, lists solely in-frame clones and lacks some. The sample shows tens of thousands of clones, 92% of them seen only once. The specimen comprised CD4+ or CD8+ T cells sorted from blood, sampled in a trial of the OX40 agonist ivuxolimab. The origin of the receptors is an adult with an advanced solid tumor such as melanoma, head and neck, liver or kidney cancer.

This chain connects TRBV6-1 to TRBJ1-2; TRBD1 might be the D (5 bases). Between the trimmed V and J ends, which lost 0 bases and 2 bases, there was a span of 16 bases. CDR1 is MNHNS, CDR2 SASEGT, per germline. The CDR3 is 17 residues long. The CDR3 spells CASSEALGGTINYGYTF. Written as DNA, the CDR3 is TGTGCCAGCAGTGAAGCATTGGGAGGGACGATAAACTATGGCTACACCTTC.

This sequence joins TRBV4-3 and TRBJ1-2; D is undetermined. Trimming took off 0 bases at V and 5 bases at J, with 16 bases between the two ends. CDR3 length: 16 amino acids. Per germline, CDR1 LGHNA and CDR2 YSLEER. Written as DNA, the CDR3 is TGCGCCAGCAGCCAAGATAAGGCCCAGGACCCTTATGGCTACACCTTC. It yields the protein CASSQDKAQDPYGYTF.

V and J are TRBV5-1 and TRBJ2-7; D is unclear. The CDR3 is 12 residues long. CDR1 is SGHRS and CDR2 is YFSETQ in the germline V gene. The V end was cut by 5 bases, the J end by 5 bases, with 11 bases between. The chain's CDR3 is CASSLDPNEQYF. The CDR3 region has the DNA TGCGCCAGCAGTCTTGACCCCAACGAGCAGTACTTC.

The chain links TRBV2 to TRBJ2-1; 7 bases align to TRBD1. This CDR3 region has 15 residues. V gave up 1 base and J gave up 2 bases; unmatched junction bases: 2. CDR1 and CDR2 (germline): SNHLY, FYNNEI. CDR3 amino acids: CASSEGRGPYNEQFF. The CDR3, as DNA: TGTGCCAGCAGTGAAGGTAGGGGGCCCTACAATGAGCAGTTCTTC.

The chain links TRBV25-1 to TRBJ1-2, with TRBD1 identical over 7 bases. Germline CDR1 MGHDK, CDR2 SYGVNS. The ends lost 4 bases at V and 2 bases at J; junction bases unmatched: 4. CDR3 length: 14 amino acids. CDR3: CASSATTGNYGYTF. DNA of the CDR3: TGTGCCAGCAGTGCGACGACAGGGAACTATGGCTACACCTTC.

The chain has TRBV4-3 and TRBJ1-4, with D possibly being TRBD1 (5 bases). CDR1 LGHNA and CDR2 YSLEER come from the germline V gene. Trimming took off 1 base at V and 2 bases at J, with 8 bases between the two ends. There are 15 residues in the CDR3. The CDR3 DNA reads as TGCGCCAGCAGCCAAGTCCAGGGCACTAATGAAAAACTGTTTTTT. This encodes CASSQVQGTNEKLFF.

J is TRBJ2-1 and V is TRBV29-1, with 12 bases lining up with TRBD1. Germline CDR1 reads SQVTM; CDR2 reads ANQGSEA. The CDR3 has 14 residues. J was trimmed by 6 bases and V by 3 bases; bases with no gene match: 3. This chain's CDR3 is CSVEGQGASNEQFF. The CDR3 DNA reads as TGCAGCGTTGAGGGACAGGGGGCTAGCAATGAGCAGTTCTTC.

The J gene is TRBJ2-7, the V gene TRBV2; weak D call: TRBD1 (8 bases). In germline, CDR1 is SNHLY, CDR2 FYNNEI. V shed 3 bases and J shed 3 bases, with 15 bases lying between them. This CDR3 is built from 15 residues. The CDR3 DNA reads TGTGCCAGCAGTGACACAGGGGGGGCCCTCTACGAGCAGTACTTC. Translated: CASSDTGGALYEQYF.

The chain employs TRBV2 and TRBJ1-2; D is undetermined. This CDR3 is built from 14 residues. V lost 2 bases to trimming and J lost 0 bases, with 7 bases between them. Germline CDR1 and CDR2: SNHLY and FYNNEI. The CDR3 is CASSENSSNYGYTF. The CDR3 DNA sequence: TGTGCCAGCAGTGAAAACAGTTCTAACTATGGCTACACCTTC.

This clone was counted between two and nine times. This chain connects TRBV7-3 to TRBJ2-7, with D possibly matching TRBD1 (6 bases). The germline gives CDR1 SGHTA, CDR2 FQGTGA. V was clipped by 2 bases and J by 3 bases, with 8 bases between them. The CDR3 length is 13 residues. CDR3 protein: CASSLLDSYEQYF. The CDR3 DNA is TGTGCCAGCAGCTTACTGGACAGCTACGAGCAGTACTTC.

The gene calls are TRBV2 and TRBJ1-1; perhaps TRBD1 as D (5 bases). Germline CDR1 and CDR2: SNHLY and FYNNEI. CDR3 length equals 14 residues. Deletions cut 4 bases from V and 0 bases from J, with 9 bases between. The CDR3 DNA reads TGTGCCAGCAGTGCGGGGCTCATGAACACTGAAGCTTTCTTT. Amino acids: CASSAGLMNTEAFF.

This clone was detected only a few times. The rearrangement links TRBV5-4 to TRBJ1-2, with D tentatively TRBD1 (6 bases). V gave up 4 bases and J gave up 6 bases, with 13 bases separating them. Germline lookup yields CDR1 SGHNT and CDR2 YYREEE (reference sequence). CDR3 length: 13 residues. The CDR3 loop is CASSPDRTDGYTF. The CDR3 DNA reads as TGTGCCAGCAGCCCCGACAGGACCGATGGCTACACCTTC.

This chain connects TRBV4-1 to TRBJ2-7; tentatively, D is TRBD1 or TRBD2 (5 bases each). V dropped 1 base and J dropped 4 bases, with 11 bases sitting between them. This CDR3 has 14 residues. CDR1 MGHRA and CDR2 YSYEKL come from the germline V gene. The CDR3 loop reads CASSQGDGDYEQYF. The CDR3 nucleotides read TGCGCCAGCAGCCAAGGGGACGGGGATTACGAGCAGTACTTC.

V usage is TRBV19 and J usage is TRBJ1-5; 8 bases match TRBD1. Germline V gene sequence: CDR1 LNHDA, CDR2 SQIVND (reference sequence). The V and J ends lost 8 bases and 4 bases, in that order; junction bases with no gene match: 7. The CDR3 runs 14 residues. DNA of the CDR3: TGTGCCAGTGCCTTACAGGGGGTTAATCAGCCCCAGCATTTT. The encoded protein is CASALQGVNQPQHF. Combining the CDR3 with reference TRBV19 and TRBJ1-5 gives the whole variable domain DGGITQSPKYLFRKEGQNVTLSCEQNLNHDAMYWYRQDPGQGLRLIYYSQIVNDFQKGDIAEGYSVSREKKESFPLTVTSAQKNPTAFYLCASALQGVNQPQHFGDGTRLSIL.

The chain uses TRBV7-6 and TRBJ2-1; 10 nucleotides match TRBD2. V shed 4 bases, J shed 5 bases, and the junction held 2 bases outside the gene matches. The V gene's germline CDR1 is SGHVS and CDR2 FNYEAQ. This CDR3 comprises 14 residues. Here the CDR3 DNA reads TGTGCCAGCAGCTATAGCGGGGGGCACAATGAGCAGTTCTTC. Its protein is CASSYSGGHNEQFF.

V gene TRBV4-3 combines with J gene TRBJ1-3; no firm D call. Germline values: CDR1 LGHNA, CDR2 YSLEER. Trimming cost V 0 bases and J 1 base, with 7 bases left between them. CDR3 length: 15 residues. CDR3 DNA: TGCGCCAGCAGCCAAGATGAGGGATCTGGAAACACCATATATTTT. This sequence encodes CASSQDEGSGNTIYF.

The chain joins TRBV6-6 to TRBJ2-1, with a possible D match to TRBD2 (6 bases). Trimming pared 1 base from V and 6 bases from J, leaving 7 bases between. The CDR3 contains 13 residues. Germline values: CDR1 MNHNY, CDR2 SVGAGI (reference sequence). This chain's CDR3 is CASSYLGLNEQFF. CDR3 nucleotide sequence: TGTGCCAGCAGTTACTTGGGACTCAATGAGCAGTTCTTC.